This TCR beta chain was captured by sequencing in a study of blood T cell repertoires in COVID-19. Some clones are missing from TCRdb's copy, which holds only in-frame ones; the method was immunoSEQ multiplex PCR. The repertoire holds 350,000 to 450,000 clones, 75% to 90% seen once, with 3% to 4% in the top ten. Germline trimming cut 8 bases from V and 4 bases from J; bases unmatched to any gene: 21. Germline assignment: CDR1 SQVTM and CDR2 ANQGSEA. The CDR3 is made up of 18 amino acids. The chain links TRBV29-1 to TRBJ2-5, with 11 bases lining up with TRBD1. The sequence was collected from a woman aged 18-35 years with acute or convalescent COVID-19. Sequenced: peripheral blood. The CDR3 nucleotides are TGCAGCCCCCGTGTTACAAATACGGGGACAGGGGGAGTAGAGACCCAGTACTTC. Encoded protein: CSPRVTNTGTGGVETQYF.